Below, 16 T cell receptor beta chains from the same sample are listed, as sequenced in a study of T cells and Merkel cell carcinoma outcomes. Here immunoSEQ multiplex PCR was the method, and the copy in TCRdb shows in-frame clones only, minus some. The sample holds 13,000 to 15,000 clones, around 90% seen once. Sequencing was carried out using tumor tissue from Merkel cell carcinoma. These receptors all come from a human donor with Merkel cell carcinoma.

The rearrangement joins TRBV18 to TRBJ1-1; D is undetermined. The germline V gene encodes CDR1 KGHSH and CDR2 LQKENI. The CDR3 is 12 residues long. V dropped 2 bases and J dropped 5 bases, with 6 bases sitting between them. This CDR3 reads CASSPRETEAFF. In DNA form, the CDR3 reads TGTGCCAGCTCACCAAGGGAAACTGAAGCTTTCTTT.

The rearrangement uses TRBV4-3 and TRBJ2-3, with D perhaps matching TRBD1 (6 bases). This CDR3 is 16 amino acids long. V was trimmed by 4 bases and J by 1 base, leaving 15 bases between them. Germline CDR1 and CDR2: LGHNA and YSLEER. Here the CDR3 DNA reads TGCGCCAGCAGCCCTTACGTCAGGGGAGGCACAGATACGCAGTATTTT. It codes for CASSPYVRGGTDTQYF.

The chain carries TRBV9 and TRBJ2-3; the match to TRBD2 covers 7 bases. CDR3 length equals 15 residues. V gave up 2 bases and J gave up 3 bases; unmatched junction bases: 6. Germline-derived CDR1 and CDR2 are SGDLS and YYNGEE. CDR3 in amino acids: CASSVQGGLTDTQYF. The CDR3, as DNA: TGTGCCAGCAGCGTCCAGGGAGGGCTTACAGATACGCAGTATTTT.

V gene TRBV6-5 combines with J gene TRBJ1-6; D is perhaps TRBD1 (5 bases). Trimming stripped 4 bases from V and 7 bases from J, with 11 bases between. The germline V gene has CDR1 MNHEY and CDR2 SVGAGI. The CDR3 has 14 residues. The CDR3 DNA sequence: TGTGCCAGCAGTTGGGGACTCCAAAATTCACCCCTCCACTTT. Translated, it gives CASSWGLQNSPLHF.

This clone came up a few times. V gene TRBV30 combines with J gene TRBJ1-1; D is unclear. Germline V gene lookup returns CDR1 GTSNPN and CDR2 SVGIG (reference sequence). The length of the CDR3 is 11 residues. V was cut by 5 bases and J by 5 bases, with 9 bases left in between. The chain's CDR3 is CAWAGLTEAFF. The CDR3 DNA reads TGTGCCTGGGCCGGGTTGACTGAAGCTTTCTTT.

V gene TRBV19 combines with J gene TRBJ1-2, with D unresolved. Trimming removed 3 bases at V and 3 bases at J, with 11 bases between. Germline-derived CDR1 and CDR2 are LNHDA and SQIVND (reference sequence). The CDR3 has 14 residues. As DNA, the CDR3 is TGTGCCAGTAGTATTCGGGATCGGTACTATGGCTACACCTTC. Its protein product is CASSIRDRYYGYTF.

The J gene is TRBJ1-1, the V gene TRBV30; 7 nucleotides line up with TRBD1. CDR3 length equals 13 residues. V trimming: 1 base; J trimming: 7 bases; junction bases outside the gene matches: 6. Germline CDR1 reads GTSNPN; CDR2 reads SVGIG (reference sequence). The CDR3 sequence is CAWSALRTGEAFF. In DNA, the CDR3 is TGTGCCTGGAGTGCCCTAAGGACAGGTGAAGCTTTCTTT. Looking up the rest from reference TRBV30 and TRBJ1-1 gives the full variable domain: SQTIHQWPATLVQPVGSPLSLECTVEGTSNPNLYWYRQAAGRGLQLLFYSVGIGQISSEVPQNLSASRPQDRQFILSSKKLLLSDSGFYLCAWSALRTGEAFFGQGTRLTVV.

CDR3 sequence: CARSGQGNGDEQFF. The CDR3 bases are TGTGCTAGATCGGGGCAGGGAAATGGGGATGAGCAGTTCTTC. The chain has TRBV7-9 and TRBJ2-1; D tentatively reads TRBD1 or TRBD2 (5 bases each). The CDR3 sequence is 14 residues long. CDR1 and CDR2 (germline): SEHNR, FQNEAQ (reference sequence). Together with reference TRBV7-9 and TRBJ2-1, the CDR3 gives the full variable domain: DTGVSQNPRHKITKRGQNVTFRCDPISEHNRLYWYRQTLGQGPEFLTYFQNEAQLEKSRLLSDRFSAERPKGSFSTLEIQRTEQGDSAMYLCARSGQGNGDEQFFGPGTRLTVL.

The CDR3 is CASSQDFGSAEAFF. The CDR3 region has the DNA TGTGCCAGCAGCCAAGATTTCGGGAGCGCTGAAGCTTTCTTT. The chain carries TRBV4-2 and TRBJ1-1; no clear D. The CDR3 is made up of 14 amino acids. Germline V CDR1 and CDR2: LGHNA, YNFKEQ. The germline V and J ends were trimmed by 0 bases and 6 bases, with 11 bases remaining between them.

This clone occurred once. This chain connects TRBV7-3 to TRBJ1-2; maybe TRBD1 (6 bases). Germline CDR1 SGHTA, CDR2 FQGTGA. The ends were cut back, 5 bases at V and 3 bases at J, with 10 bases in the middle. This CDR3 has 13 residues. CDR3 protein: CASSQTGDYGYTF. CDR3 in DNA: TGTGCCAGCAGCCAGACAGGAGACTATGGCTACACCTTC.

The genes are TRBV9 and TRBJ2-1; 11 nucleotides line up with TRBD2. Looked up from germline, CDR1 is SGDLS and CDR2 is YYNGEE. V shed 6 bases, J shed 5 bases, and the junction held 4 bases outside the gene matches. The CDR3 contains 14 residues. The CDR3: CASKGGLADNEQFF. CDR3 in DNA: TGTGCCAGCAAAGGGGGACTAGCGGACAATGAGCAGTTCTTC.

The chain is built from TRBV5-1 and TRBJ2-1; D might be TRBD1 (6 bases). The germline V and J ends were trimmed by 4 bases and 12 bases, with 20 bases remaining between them. Looked up from germline, CDR1 is SGHRS and CDR2 is YFSETQ. This CDR3 contains 14 residues. The CDR3: CASSPDQRGYGQFF. The CDR3, as DNA: TGCGCCAGCAGCCCCGACCAAAGGGGGTATGGGCAGTTCTTC.

V is TRBV2 and J is TRBJ2-5; D assignment may be TRBD1 or TRBD2 (6 bases each). This CDR3 is built from 15 residues. V lost 6 bases to trimming and J lost 5 bases, with 19 bases between them. Germline V CDR1 and CDR2: SNHLY, FYNNEI. The chain's CDR3 is CASSRTGAEYETQYF. CDR3 nucleotide sequence: TGTGCCAGCAGCAGGACGGGGGCGGAGTATGAGACCCAGTACTTC.

This clone was observed once. V is TRBV27 and J is TRBJ2-7, with 7 bases matching TRBD2. Trimming removed 5 bases from V and 6 bases from J; junction bases left unmatched: 13. CDR1 and CDR2 (germline): MNHEY, SMNVEV (reference sequence). The CDR3 is 15 residues long. CDR3 residues: CASSPSGGWGIEQYF. The CDR3 coding sequence is TGTGCCAGCAGTCCGTCGGGGGGTTGGGGAATCGAGCAGTACTTC.

The genes are TRBV30 and TRBJ2-7; no definite D call. The CDR3 runs to 12 residues. The germline V gene has CDR1 GTSNPN and CDR2 SVGIG (reference sequence). The V end was cut by 5 bases, the J end by 1 base, with 9 bases between. This chain's CDR3 is CAWGEVSYEQYF. In nucleotides, the CDR3 is TGTGCCTGGGGGGAAGTATCCTACGAGCAGTACTTC.

The CDR3 coding sequence is TGCAGCGTTGGCCCTCATGGGGGTAGCACAGATACGCAGTATTTT. Encoded protein: CSVGPHGGSTDTQYF. The gene calls are TRBV29-1 and TRBJ2-3, with D perhaps matching TRBD1 or TRBD2 (5 bases each). The CDR3 contains 15 residues. Germline values: CDR1 SQVTM, CDR2 ANQGSEA. V lost 4 bases and J lost 0, with 14 bases in between.